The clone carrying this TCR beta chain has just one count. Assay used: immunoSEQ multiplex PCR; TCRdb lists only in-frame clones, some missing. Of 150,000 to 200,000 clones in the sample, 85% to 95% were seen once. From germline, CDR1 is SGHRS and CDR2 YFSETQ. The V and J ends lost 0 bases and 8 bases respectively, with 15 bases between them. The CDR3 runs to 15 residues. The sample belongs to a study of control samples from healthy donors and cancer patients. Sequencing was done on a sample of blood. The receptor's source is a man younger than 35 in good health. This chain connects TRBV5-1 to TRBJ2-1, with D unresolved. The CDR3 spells CASSLVGYSADEQFF. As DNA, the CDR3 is TGCGCCAGCAGCTTGGTCGGGTATTCGGCCGATGAGCAGTTCTTC.